This TCR beta chain was found in a study of blood T cell repertoires in COVID-19. Study in general: COVID-19 samples, acute and convalescent, were from the United States, Italy and Spain. In each case, the material was cDNA or gDNA derived from T cells, B-cell-depleted T cells, or PBMCs.

Per the original methods: Reference gene primers were amplified, and this amplification served to estimate nucleated cell counts. The method was immunoSEQ multiplex PCR; TCRdb's version includes in-frame clones alone and lacks a portion of them. V and J calls and clone size are as listed in that table; D and trimming were resolved from the DNA. Of 100,000 to 150,000 clones listed, around nine tenths are singletons. Germline loops: CDR1 SGHRS, CDR2 YFSETQ. V trimming: 3 bases; J trimming: 8 bases; junction bases outside the gene matches: 3. The CDR3 runs 15 residues. This sequence joins TRBV5-1 and TRBJ2-1, with TRBD2 matching over 15 bases. Sequenced: peripheral blood. The clonotype originates from a man aged 45-65 years with active or convalescent COVID-19. Here the CDR3 reads CASSSGLAGGHEQFF. The CDR3 DNA follows: TGCGCCAGCAGCTCGGGACTAGCGGGAGGTCATGAGCAGTTCTTC.